The sequence of this T cell receptor beta chain was determined in a study of cytomegalovirus exposure and HLA in healthy donors. As concerns this clone: The antigen remains undetermined.

General study points: A missense variant in DCLRE1C was later tied to TCR beta V- and J-gene trimming.

The J segment lost 4 bases and the V segment lost 11 bases, leaving 5 bases of the junction unmatched. Germline V gene data show CDR1 as LNHDA and CDR2 as SQIVND (reference sequence). The CDR3 contains 12 residues. Primers included in the PCR were 60 Vbeta and 13 Jbeta primers. The repertoire was sequenced with immunoSEQ multiplex PCR; TCRdb's copy has only in-frame clones and lacks some. The sample includes about 130,000 clones. The specimen was PBMCs. The sequence was collected from a woman between 35 and 50 years old in good health and CMV-seropositive. This rearrangement joins TRBV19 to TRBJ2-7, with 10 bases lining up with TRBD1. CDR3 sequence (DNA): TGTGCCTCCGGGGACAGGGGATACGAGCAGTACTTC. Translated, it gives CASGDRGYEQYF.